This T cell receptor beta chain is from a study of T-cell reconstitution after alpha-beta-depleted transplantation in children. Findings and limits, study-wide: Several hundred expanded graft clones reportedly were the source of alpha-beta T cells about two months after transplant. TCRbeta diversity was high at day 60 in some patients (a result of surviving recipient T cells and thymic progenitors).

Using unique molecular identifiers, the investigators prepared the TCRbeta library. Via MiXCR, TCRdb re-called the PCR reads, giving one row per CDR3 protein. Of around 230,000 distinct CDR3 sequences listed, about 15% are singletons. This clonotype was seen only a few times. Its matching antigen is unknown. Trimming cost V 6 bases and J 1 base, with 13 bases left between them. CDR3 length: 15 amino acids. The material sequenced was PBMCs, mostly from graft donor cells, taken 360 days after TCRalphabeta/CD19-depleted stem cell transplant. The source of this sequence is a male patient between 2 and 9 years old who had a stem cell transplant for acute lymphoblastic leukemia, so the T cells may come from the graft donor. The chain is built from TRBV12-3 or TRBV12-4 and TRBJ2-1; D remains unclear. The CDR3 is CASSPTISSYNEQFF. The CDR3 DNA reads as TGTGCCAGCAGCCCGACAATCTCATCCTACAATGAGCAGTTCTTC.